Presented here are 11 T cell receptor beta chains from one specimen sequenced in a study of T cell responses to AZD1222 COVID-19 vaccine. Sequencing used immunoSEQ multiplex PCR; TCRdb keeps in-frame clones, though not all of them. The repertoire holds some 97,000 clones, with approximately 87% as singletons. The sequencing used peripheral blood, collected on day 0 of AZD1222 vaccination. Receptors originate from an adult in good health.

V and J are TRBV29-1 and TRBJ2-3, with D unresolved. Looked up from germline, CDR1 is SQVTM and CDR2 is ANQGSEA. Trimming pared 6 bases from V and 4 bases from J, leaving 14 bases between. The length of the CDR3 is 13 residues. The CDR3 protein is CSVARDEADTQYF. The CDR3 region has the DNA TGCAGCGTCGCTAGAGATGAGGCAGATACGCAGTATTTT.

The chain employs TRBV11-2 and TRBJ2-3; D is uncertain. The CDR3 covers 17 residues. Trimming stripped 6 bases from V and 2 bases from J, with 21 bases between. CDR1 SGHAT and CDR2 FQNNGV come from the germline V gene. The CDR3 loop reads CASSLPSSVRATDTQYF. The CDR3 region has the DNA TGTGCCAGCAGTTTACCCTCCAGCGTCCGGGCCACAGATACGCAGTATTTT.

J is TRBJ2-3 and V is TRBV11-3; the D gene is possibly TRBD2 (5 bases). Deletions cut 3 bases from V and 4 bases from J, with 11 bases between. CDR1 and CDR2 from the germline V gene are SGHNT and YENEEA. CDR3 length: 14 amino acids. The CDR3 sequence is CASSFGVAADTQYF. CDR3 bases: TGTGCCAGCAGCTTCGGGGTTGCGGCAGATACGCAGTATTTT. The variable domain in full, with the rest retrieved from reference TRBV11-3 and TRBJ2-3, is EAGVVQSPRYKIIEKKQPVAFWCNPISGHNTLYWYLQNLGQGPELLIRYENEEAVDDSQLPKDRFSAERLKGVDSTLKIQPAELGDSAVYLCASSFGVAADTQYFGPGTRLTVL.

This chain connects TRBV11-2 to TRBJ2-7; D unclear. Trimming cost V 2 bases and J 7 bases, with 6 bases left between them. The germline CDR1 and CDR2 sequences are SGHAT and FQNNGV. The CDR3 contains 11 residues. CDR3 protein: CASSLLGEQYF. The DNA of the CDR3 is TGTGCCAGCAGCTTACTGGGGGAGCAGTACTTC.

J is TRBJ2-3 and V is TRBV6-1; 9 bases agree with TRBD2. In germline, CDR1 is MNHNS, CDR2 SASEGT. V lost 3 bases to trimming and J lost 2 bases; unmatched junction nucleotides: 6. The CDR3 spans 16 residues. The CDR3 region has the DNA TGTGCCAGCAGTGAGACAAGCGGGGGGACCACAGATACGCAGTATTTT. Protein product: CASSETSGGTTDTQYF.

The genes are TRBV18 and TRBJ1-2; tentative D call: TRBD1 (5 bases). With 3 bases removed from V and 8 bases from J, the gap between germline ends came to 19 bases. Germline lookup yields CDR1 KGHSH and CDR2 LQKENI. There are 15 residues in the CDR3. CDR3 nucleotide sequence: TGTGCCAGCTCACCCACCCTAGGCAGGGTGGAAGGCTACACCTTC. This encodes CASSPTLGRVEGYTF. Complete variable domain (other parts from reference TRBV18 and TRBJ1-2): NAGVMQNPRHLVRRRGQEARLRCSPMKGHSHVYWYRQLPEEGLKFMVYLQKENIIDESGMPKERFSAEFPKEGPSILRIQQVVRGDSAAYFCASSPTLGRVEGYTFGSGTRLTVV.

V gene TRBV3-1 (or the pseudogene TRBV3-2) combines with J gene TRBJ2-2; D gene unclear. Between the trimmed V and J ends, which lost 3 bases and 7 bases, there was a span of 9 bases. This CDR3 comprises 13 residues. Germline values: CDR1 LGHDT, CDR2 YNNKEL (reference sequence). The chain's CDR3 is CASSHRAGGELFF. The DNA for the CDR3 is TGTGCCAGCAGCCACCGGGCCGGCGGGGAGCTGTTTTTT.

This clone was observed a single time. The V call is TRBV5-1, the J call TRBJ2-7; D is possibly TRBD1 or TRBD2 (5 bases each). Germline loops: CDR1 SGHRS, CDR2 YFSETQ. V lost 0 bases and J lost 3, with 13 bases in between. This CDR3 is 15 amino acids long. This CDR3 is CASSLVAGSYYEQYF. The CDR3 nucleotides are TGCGCCAGCAGCTTGGTAGCAGGGAGTTACTACGAGCAGTACTTC.

This chain links TRBV19 with TRBJ2-3, with TRBD2 matching over 11 bases. Trimming took 7 bases from V and 4 from J; bases not matched to a gene: 7. Germline-derived CDR1 and CDR2 are LNHDA and SQIVND (reference sequence). There are 15 residues in the CDR3. CDR3 DNA: TGTGCCAGTACCTTTAGCGGGGGGGCGGCAGATACGCAGTATTTT. Residues: CASTFSGGAADTQYF.

The chain joins TRBV7-3 to TRBJ2-1; 11 bases map to TRBD2. CDR3 length equals 14 residues. The V segment lost 2 bases and the J segment 9 bases; nucleotides outside the gene matches: 3. Germline values: CDR1 SGHTA, CDR2 FQGTGA. CDR3 sequence: CASSLLAGGSEQFF. The CDR3 nucleotides are TGTGCCAGCAGCTTACTAGCGGGGGGTAGTGAGCAGTTCTTC.

The J gene is TRBJ2-5, the V gene TRBV5-1; 9 bases map to TRBD2. V lost 1 base to trimming and J lost 1 base; unmatched junction nucleotides: 5. The CDR3 sequence is 16 residues long. In germline, CDR1 is SGHRS, CDR2 YFSETQ. CDR3 nucleotides: TGCGCCAGCAGCTTGCAGAGCGGGGGGATCCAAGAGACCCAGTACTTC. Protein sequence: CASSLQSGGIQETQYF.